The 7 T cell receptor beta chains below were found in one sample sequenced in a study of CD8 T cells in ankylosing spondylitis. A single record per CDR3 protein comes from TCRdb applying MiXCR to the 5' RACE reads. Of 300,000 to 400,000 distinct CDR3 sequences in the sample, roughly 20% were seen once. Sequencing was carried out using blood, either unsorted or a sorted T cell fraction (not recorded which). The receptors were gathered from a male donor with ankylosing spondylitis or in good health (not recorded which).

The chain uses TRBV4-1 and TRBJ2-7; D is uncertain. This CDR3 comprises 9 residues. Germline values: CDR1 MGHRA, CDR2 YSYEKL. Trimming pared 10 bases from V and 12 bases from J, leaving 13 bases between. Here the CDR3 reads CANFKGLYF. The CDR3 bases are TGCGCCAACTTCAAGGGTCTGTACTTC.

V and J are TRBV7-9 and TRBJ2-1, with TRBD2 matching 13 bases. The CDR3 is made up of 14 amino acids. The ends lost 8 bases at V and 4 bases at J; junction bases unmatched: 2. Germline V lookup: CDR1 SEHNR, CDR2 FQNEAQ (reference sequence). The CDR3 coding sequence is TGTGCCAGCCGACTAGCGGGGGGATACAATGAGCAGTTCTTC. It encodes CASRLAGGYNEQFF.

There are many counts of this clonotype. The V gene is TRBV12-3 or TRBV12-4, the J gene TRBJ2-5; D is ambiguous. The CDR3 length is 13 residues. V was cut by 6 bases and J by 9 bases, with 17 bases left in between. In nucleotides, the CDR3 is TGTGCCAGCAGCATCAAGGTTCCTATTCCCCAGTACTTC. Its protein is CASSIKVPIPQYF.

The sample holds a few counts of this clonotype. V gene TRBV7-9 combines with J gene TRBJ2-7, with D possibly matching TRBD2 (7 bases). This CDR3 is built from 16 residues. V lost 5 bases to trimming and J lost 1 base, with 18 bases between them. Germline CDR1 reads SEHNR; CDR2 reads FQNEAQ (reference sequence). This chain's CDR3 is CASSAPRGLISYEQYF. The CDR3 DNA follows: TGTGCCAGCAGCGCGCCCAGGGGACTAATTTCCTACGAGCAGTACTTC.

This clonotype has more than one count but fewer than ten. The V and J genes are TRBV12-3 or TRBV12-4 and TRBJ2-4, with 9 nucleotides matching TRBD2. V shed 3 bases, J shed 3 bases, and the junction held 6 bases outside the gene matches. The CDR3 is made up of 16 amino acids. In DNA, the CDR3 is TGTGCCAGCAGTTTTGCGGGGGGGTTGAACAAAAACATTCAGTACTTC. It yields the protein CASSFAGGLNKNIQYF.

V and J are TRBV24-1 and TRBJ2-1; D perhaps matches TRBD2 (6 bases). This CDR3 region has 16 residues. Germline V gene lookup returns CDR1 KGHDR and CDR2 SFDVKD. V lost 3 bases and J lost 0, with 11 bases in between. The CDR3 region is CATSDRSGVSYNEQFF. CDR3 nucleotides: TGTGCCACCAGTGATCGTTCGGGAGTCTCCTACAATGAGCAGTTCTTC.

This chain joins TRBV10-3 and TRBJ2-3; 7 positions match TRBD2. CDR3 length: 15 residues. Germline lookup yields CDR1 ENHRY and CDR2 SYGVKD. The junction had 6 bases not matched to a gene; V was cut back by 1 base and J by 5 bases. The CDR3: CAISEWEGNRDTQYF. The CDR3 DNA reads TGTGCCATCAGTGAGTGGGAGGGGAACCGAGATACGCAGTATTTT.